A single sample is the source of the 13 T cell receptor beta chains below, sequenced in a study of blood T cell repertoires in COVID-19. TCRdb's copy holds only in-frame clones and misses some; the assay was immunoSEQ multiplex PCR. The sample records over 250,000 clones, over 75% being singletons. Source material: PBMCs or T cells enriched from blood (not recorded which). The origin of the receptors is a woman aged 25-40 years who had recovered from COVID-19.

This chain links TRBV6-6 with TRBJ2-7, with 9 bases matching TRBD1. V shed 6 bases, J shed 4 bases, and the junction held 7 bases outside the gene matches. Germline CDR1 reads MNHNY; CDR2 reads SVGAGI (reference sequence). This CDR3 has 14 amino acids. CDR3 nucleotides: TGTGCCAGCAGCTCCGGACAGGGGAGATACGAGCAGTACTTC. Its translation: CASSSGQGRYEQYF.

The CDR3 bases are TGTGCCTGGGATAGGCAAGGGGGTGGATCACCCCTCCACTTT. This translates into CAWDRQGGGSPLHF. V usage is TRBV30 and J usage is TRBJ1-6, with D possibly being TRBD1 (6 bases). The CDR3 covers 14 residues. CDR1 and CDR2 (germline): GTSNPN, SVGIG (reference sequence). The germline V and J ends were trimmed by 5 bases and 10 bases, with 18 bases remaining between them.

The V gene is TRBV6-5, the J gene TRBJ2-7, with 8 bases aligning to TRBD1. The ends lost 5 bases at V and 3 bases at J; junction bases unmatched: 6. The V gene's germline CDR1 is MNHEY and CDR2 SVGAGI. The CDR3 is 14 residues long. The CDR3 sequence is CASSIGQGRYEQYF. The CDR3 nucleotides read TGTGCCAGCAGTATTGGACAGGGCCGCTACGAGCAGTACTTC.

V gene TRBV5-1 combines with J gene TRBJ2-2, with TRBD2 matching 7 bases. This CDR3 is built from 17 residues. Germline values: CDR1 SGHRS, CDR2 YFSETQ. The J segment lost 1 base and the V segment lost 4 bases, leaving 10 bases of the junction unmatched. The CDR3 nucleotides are TGCGCCAGCAGCCCCGCGCCTGCGGGAGTGAACACCGGGGAGCTGTTTTTT. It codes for CASSPAPAGVNTGELFF.

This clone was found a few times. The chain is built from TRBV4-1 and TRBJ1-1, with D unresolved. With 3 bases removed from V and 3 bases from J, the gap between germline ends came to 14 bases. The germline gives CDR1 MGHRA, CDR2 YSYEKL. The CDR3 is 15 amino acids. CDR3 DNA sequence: TGCGCCAGCAGCCAGCATTATTTCTCGGACACTGAAGCTTTCTTT. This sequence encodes CASSQHYFSDTEAFF.

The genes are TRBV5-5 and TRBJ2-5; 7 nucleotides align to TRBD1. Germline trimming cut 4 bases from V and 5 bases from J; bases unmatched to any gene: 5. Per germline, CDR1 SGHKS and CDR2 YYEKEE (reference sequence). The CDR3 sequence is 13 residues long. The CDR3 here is CASSRTGDETQYF. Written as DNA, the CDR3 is TGTGCCAGCAGCCGAACAGGGGACGAGACCCAGTACTTC.

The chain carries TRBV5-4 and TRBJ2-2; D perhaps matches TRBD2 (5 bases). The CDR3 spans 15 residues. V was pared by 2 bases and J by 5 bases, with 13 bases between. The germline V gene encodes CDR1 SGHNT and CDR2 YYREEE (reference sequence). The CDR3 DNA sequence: TGTGCCAGCAGCTTTAGTCAAGCGGTTACCGGGGAGCTGTTTTTT. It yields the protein CASSFSQAVTGELFF.

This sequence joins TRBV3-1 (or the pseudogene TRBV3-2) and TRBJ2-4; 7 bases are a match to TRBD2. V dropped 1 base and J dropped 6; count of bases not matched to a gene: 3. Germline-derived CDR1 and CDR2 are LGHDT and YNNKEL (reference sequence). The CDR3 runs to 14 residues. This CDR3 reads CASSQGAGTNIQYF. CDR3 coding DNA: TGTGCCAGCAGCCAAGGAGCGGGAACAAACATTCAGTACTTC.

In nucleotides, the CDR3 is TGTGCCAGCAGTTTGTTTAGCTTTCAGGGGGCTGGGACTGAAGCTTTCTTT. It yields the protein CASSLFSFQGAGTEAFF. The chain employs TRBV27 and TRBJ1-1; TRBD1 matches 8 bases. V lost 3 bases and J lost 5; bases outside the gene matches: 14. CDR1 and CDR2 from the germline V gene are MNHEY and SMNVEV (reference sequence). CDR3 size: 17 residues.

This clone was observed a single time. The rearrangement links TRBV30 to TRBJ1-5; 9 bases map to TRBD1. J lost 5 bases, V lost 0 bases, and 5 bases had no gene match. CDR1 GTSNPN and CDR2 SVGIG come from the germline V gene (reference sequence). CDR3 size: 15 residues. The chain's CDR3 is CAWSVGTGRDQPQHF. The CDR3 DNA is TGTGCCTGGAGTGTAGGGACAGGGAGGGATCAGCCCCAGCATTTT.

The CDR3 loop reads CASSSYTTSYNEQFF. The CDR3 DNA reads as TGTGCCAGTAGTTCCTACACTACTTCCTACAATGAGCAGTTCTTC. This chain uses TRBV19 with TRBJ2-1, with D uncertain. This CDR3 contains 15 residues. Trimming removed 5 bases at V and 1 base at J, with 12 bases between. The V gene's germline CDR1 is LNHDA and CDR2 SQIVND (reference sequence). Looking up the rest from reference TRBV19 and TRBJ2-1 gives the full variable domain: DGGITQSPKYLFRKEGQNVTLSCEQNLNHDAMYWYRQDPGQGLRLIYYSQIVNDFQKGDIAEGYSVSREKKESFPLTVTSAQKNPTAFYLCASSSYTTSYNEQFFGPGTRLTVL.

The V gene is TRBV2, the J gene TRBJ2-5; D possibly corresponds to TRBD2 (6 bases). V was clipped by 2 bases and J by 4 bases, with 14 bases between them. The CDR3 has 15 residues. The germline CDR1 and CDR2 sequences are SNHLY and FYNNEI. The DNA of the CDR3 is TGTGCCAGCAGTGAAATCCTGAGTAGCGGAGAGACCCAGTACTTC. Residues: CASSEILSSGETQYF. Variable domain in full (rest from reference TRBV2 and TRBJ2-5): EPEVTQTPSHQVTQMGQEVILRCVPISNHLYFYWYRQILGQKVEFLVSFYNNEISEKSEIFDDQFSVERPDGSNFTLKIRSTKLEDSAMYFCASSEILSSGETQYFGPGTRLLVL.

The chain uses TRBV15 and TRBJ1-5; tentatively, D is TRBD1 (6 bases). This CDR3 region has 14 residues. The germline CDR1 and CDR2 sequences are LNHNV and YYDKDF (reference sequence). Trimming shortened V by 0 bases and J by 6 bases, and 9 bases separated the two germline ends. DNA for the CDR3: TGTGCCACCAGCAGAGACAGGGGTCCTCAGCCCCAGCATTTT. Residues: CATSRDRGPQPQHF.